The 21 T cell receptor beta chains listed next were all sequenced from one sample in a study of tissue T cells after allogeneic stem cell transplantation. Indicated time point: mouse harvest day 7 after allogeneic transplant. Each mouse received 10^7 T-cell-depleted marrow cells plus 10^6 splenic CD5+ T cells by tail vein. Measured with immunoSEQ multiplex PCR; TCRdb has only the in-frame clones, and not every one. The sample gives more than 7,000 clones, 50% of which show up once; about 5% is in the top ten. Sample: gut tissue. These receptors originate from a female BALB/c mouse given C57BL/6 T cells with graft-versus-host disease after an allogeneic hematopoietic cell transplant.

As regards this clone: Genes and germline come from the mouse. The missing CDR3 end, 1 residue past where the read stops, is filled in from the germline J gene. This sequence joins TRBV2 and TRBJ2-7; no reliable D call. CDR1 and CDR2 from the germline V gene are LGHNA and YSYQKL. Trimming shortened V by 0 bases and J by 0 bases, and 6 bases separated the two germline ends. The CDR3 length is 14 residues. CDR3 loop: CASSQEGSSYEQYF. CDR3 DNA, as far as it was read: TGTGCCAGCAGCCAAGAGGGCAGCTCCTATGAACAGTAC.

With regard to this clone: Germline and genes here are mouse. The missing CDR3 end, 1 residue past where the read stops, is filled in from the germline J gene. The chain employs TRBV23 and TRBJ2-3; the table names TRBD2, a call not compared with the DNA. This CDR3 is 16 amino acids long. The germline V gene encodes CDR1 KGHTA and CDR2 FQNQQP. The CDR3 loop is CSSSQSGGAQAETLYF. CDR3 DNA, as far as it was read: TGCTCCAGCAGTCAATCGGGGGGGGCGCAGGCAGAAACGCTGTAT.

Points on this clone: Gene names are the mouse ones. The read falls 1 residue short of the CDR3 end, and the missing part is taken from the germline J gene. The chain is built from TRBV1 and TRBJ1-4, with TRBD1 as a possible D gene (5 bases). CDR1 is NSQYPW and CDR2 is LRSPGD in the germline V gene (reference sequence). The CDR3 contains 14 residues. The ends were cut back, 4 bases at V and 0 bases at J, with 6 bases in the middle. The CDR3 here is CTCSGQFSNERLFF. Partial CDR3 DNA: TGCACCTGCAGTGGACAGTTTTCCAACGAAAGATTATTT.

With respect to this clone: Germline and genes: mouse. The read ends 1 residue before the CDR3 terminus; that terminus is restored from the germline J gene. This rearrangement joins TRBV31 to TRBJ2-7, with D tentatively TRBD1 (7 bases). The length of the CDR3 is 14 residues. In germline, CDR1 is GKSSPN, CDR2 SITVG. Trimming removed 3 bases at V and 0 bases at J, with 12 bases between. The CDR3 is CAWSLGTVSYEQYF. The CDR3 DNA, read in part, is TGTGCCTGGAGCCTGGGGACAGTCTCCTATGAACAGTAC. Complete variable domain (other parts from reference TRBV31 and TRBJ2-7): AQTIHQWPVAEIKAVGSPLSLGCTIKGKSSPNLYWYWQATGGTLQQLFYSITVGQVESVVQLNLSASRPKDDQFILSTEKLLLSHSGFYLCAWSLGTVSYEQYFGPGTRLTVL.

There are a few counts of this clone. Gene labels here are mouse ones. The sequenced fragment ends 1 residue before the CDR3 boundary, so the rest is inferred from the germline J gene. This rearrangement joins TRBV26 to TRBJ2-3, with TRBD2 matching 7 bases. Germline CDR1 KGHPV, CDR2 FQNQEV (reference sequence). The CDR3 has 15 amino acids. Trimming took 2 bases from V and 1 from J; bases not matched to a gene: 3. The covered CDR3 bases are TGTGCCAGCAGTCTGGGGGGGGGAGGTGCAGAAACGCTGTAT. Its translation is CASSLGGGGAETLY. The CDR3 as a whole reads CASSLGGGGAETLYF.

As to this clone: Gene names are mouse gene names. The missing CDR3 end, 1 residue past where the read stops, is filled in from the germline J gene. The gene calls are TRBV16 and TRBJ1-1; a possible D gene is TRBD1 (5 bases). CDR3 length: 13 amino acids. Germline values: CDR1 SGHSA, CDR2 FRNQAP. The V end lost 1 base, the J end lost 4 bases, and 7 bases lay between the germline ends. The CDR3 spells CASSLGRGTEVFF. The DNA read from the CDR3 is TGTGCAAGCAGCTTAGGGAGGGGCACAGAAGTCTTC.

Comment on this clone: Genes here carry mouse names. The read halts 1 residue ahead of the CDR3 end, with the missing end drawn from the germline J gene. V usage is TRBV5 and J usage is TRBJ2-1; 11 bases align to TRBD2. Germline-derived CDR1 and CDR2 are LGHNA and YNLKQL (reference sequence). This CDR3 spans 14 amino acids. Unmatched junction bases numbered 2, after V lost 4 bases and J lost 6 bases. The CDR3 spells CASSRDWGFAEQFF. The CDR3 DNA, read in part, is TGTGCCAGCAGCCGGGACTGGGGGTTTGCTGAGCAGTTC.

Comments on this clone: Gene and germline names: mouse. The CDR3 end lies 1 residue beyond the end of the read and is filled in from the germline J gene. The identical CDR3 is also encoded by other nucleotide sequences in the sample. V is TRBV12-2 and J is TRBJ2-5, with 11 bases aligning to TRBD1. Trimming removed 2 bases from V and 6 bases from J; junction bases left unmatched: 0. The CDR3 covers 13 residues. CDR1 is SGHLS and CDR2 is HYDKME in the germline V gene. CDR3 bases read: TGTGCCAGCTCTCGGACAGGGGGCGACACCCAGTAC. It yields the protein CASSRTGGDTQY. The complete CDR3 protein is CASSRTGGDTQYF.

This clone was observed a handful of times. The gene names here belong to mouse. The read halts 1 residue ahead of the CDR3 end, with the missing end drawn from the germline J gene. This chain uses TRBV13-2 with TRBJ2-2; 9 bases map to TRBD2. This CDR3 comprises 15 residues. Germline V CDR1 and CDR2: NNHNN, SYGAGS (reference sequence). Trimming cost V 3 bases and J 7 bases; bases outside gene matches: 7. CDR3 in amino acids: CASGAGLGRGGQLYF. Incomplete CDR3 DNA: TGTGCCAGCGGTGCCGGACTGGGGAGGGGCGGGCAGCTCTAC.

This clone occurred once. Any gene name here is a mouse gene name. The read comes to an end 1 residue before the CDR3 does, leaving the germline J gene to fill in the end. J is TRBJ2-7 and V is TRBV5; 9 positions agree with TRBD2. CDR1 is LGHNA and CDR2 is YNLKQL in the germline V gene (reference sequence). The J segment lost 3 bases and the V segment lost 3 bases, leaving 3 bases of the junction unmatched. This CDR3 comprises 14 residues. The CDR3 here is CASSQADWGYEQYF. The sequenced part of the CDR3 DNA is TGTGCCAGCAGCCAGGCGGACTGGGGCTATGAACAGTAC.

Points on this clone: Gene names and germline refer to mouse. The read ends 1 residue early relative to the CDR3; the germline J gene fills the gap. The chain couples TRBV26 to TRBJ1-4; 10 nucleotides agree with TRBD1. The CDR3 covers 14 residues. The junction had 5 bases not matched to a gene; V was cut back by 6 bases and J by 7 bases. Germline V CDR1 and CDR2: KGHPV, FQNQEV (reference sequence). CDR3 residues: CASRDRGRGERLFF. CDR3 DNA, as far as it was read: TGTGCCAGCAGAGACAGGGGGCGAGGCGAAAGATTATTT.

Concerning this clone: Mouse gene names apply. The read gets to within 1 residue of the CDR3 end, and the germline J gene fills in the rest. The chain joins TRBV23 to TRBJ2-7. There are 14 residues in the CDR3. Germline V gives CDR1 KGHTA, CDR2 FQNQQP. Here the CDR3 reads CSSSQSLGAYEQYF. The CDR3 DNA, read in part, is TGCTCCAGCAGTCAATCGTTGGGGGCTTATGAACAGTAC.

Turning to this clone: Here the gene names and germline are mouse. The CDR3 goes on 1 residue after the read ends, and that part is filled in from the germline J gene. The V gene is TRBV26, the J gene TRBJ1-6, with no clear D. TRBJ1-6 is recorded as an ORF, its role being uncertain. The CDR3 totals 13 residues. Germline CDR1 is KGHPV and CDR2 is FQNQEV (reference sequence). Trimming cost V 2 bases and J 7 bases, with 6 bases left between them. The CDR3 bases that were read are TGTGCCAGCAGTCTGGAACAGAATTCGCCCCTCTAC. Its translation: CASSLEQNSPLY. The CDR3 reads in full as CASSLEQNSPLYF.

Of note for this clone: Gene names and germline match the mouse. The CDR3 extends 1 residue past the end of the read, so its final part is completed from the germline J gene. V gene TRBV26 combines with J gene TRBJ1-3; TRBD1 aligns across 9 bases. The J segment lost 2 bases and the V segment lost 3 bases, leaving 2 bases of the junction unmatched. The CDR3 spans 15 residues. Per the germline V gene, CDR1 is KGHPV and CDR2 is FQNQEV (reference sequence). The sequenced CDR3 bases are TGTGCCAGCAGTCTCGGGACAGGGCCTGGAAATACGCTCTAT. It yields the protein CASSLGTGPGNTLY. The entire CDR3 is CASSLGTGPGNTLYF.

In the case of this clone: The gene symbols are mouse symbols. CDR3 amino acids: CASSLTSYEQYF. CDR3 bases read: TGTGCCAGCAGTCTGACGAGTTATGAACAGTAC. This chain connects TRBV26 to TRBJ2-7; D is ambiguous. The read comes to an end 1 residue before the CDR3 does, leaving the germline J gene to fill in the end. V was trimmed by 2 bases and J by 4 bases, leaving 6 bases between them. The CDR3 runs 12 residues. Germline V CDR1 and CDR2: KGHPV, FQNQEV (reference sequence). The full variable domain, in which reference TRBV26 and TRBJ2-7 provide the parts outside the CDR3, is NSKVIQTPRYLVKGQGQKAKMRCIPEKGHPVVFWYQQNKNNEFKFLINFQNQEVLQQIDMTEKRFSAECPSNSPCSLEIQSSEAGDSALYLCASSLTSYEQYFGPGTRLTVL.

As to this clone: The germline and genes are mouse ones. With the read ending 1 residue before the CDR3 end, the germline J gene is used to fill in that end. The chain joins TRBV3 to TRBJ2-7; no reliable D call. The V end was cut by 3 bases, the J end by 0 bases, with 6 bases between. CDR1 is SNHLY and CDR2 is FYNGKV in the germline V gene (reference sequence). The CDR3 spans 13 residues. Partial CDR3 DNA: TGTGCCAGCAGCTTCAGGAGCTCCTATGAACAGTAC. It is translated as CASSFRSSYEQY. The full CDR3 is CASSFRSSYEQYF.

This clone was seen only a few times. Gene labels here are mouse ones. The CDR3 goes on 1 residue after the read ends, and that part is filled in from the germline J gene. The chain employs TRBV23 and TRBJ1-3; TRBD1 is taken as the D call from the table, unchecked against the DNA. The CDR3 extends over 14 amino acids. Germline values: CDR1 KGHTA, CDR2 FQNQQP. Partial CDR3 DNA: TGCTCCAGCAGTCGACAGGGGGCTGGAAATACGCTCTAT. Amino acids: CSSSRQGAGNTLY. Given in full, the CDR3 is CSSSRQGAGNTLYF.

Details on this clone: Gene names and germline match the mouse. The CDR3 end falls 1 residue outside the read, so it is completed with the germline J gene. The V call is TRBV13-1, the J call TRBJ1-1, with D tentatively TRBD1 (5 bases). CDR3 length: 15 residues. CDR1 and CDR2 (germline): NSHNY, SYGAGN. V was pared by 3 bases and J by 0 bases, with 12 bases between. Incomplete CDR3 DNA: TGTGCCAGCAGTGCCCCACAGGATGCAAACACAGAAGTCTTC. Encoded protein: CASSAPQDANTEVF. In full, the CDR3 reads CASSAPQDANTEVFF.

This clone was detected only a few times. Gene names follow the mouse nomenclature. The CDR3 goes on 1 residue after the read ends, and that part is filled in from the germline J gene. The chain recombines TRBV5 with TRBJ2-7; a weak D match, TRBD2 (6 bases). Trimming removed 2 bases at V and 7 bases at J, with 6 bases between. The V gene's germline CDR1 is LGHNA and CDR2 YNLKQL (reference sequence). The CDR3 runs to 11 residues. The CDR3: CASSQWGEQYF. CDR3 DNA (partial): TGTGCCAGCAGCCAATGGGGGGAACAGTAC.

Comment on this clone: Gene names and germline refer to mouse. The read halts 1 residue ahead of the CDR3 end, with the missing end drawn from the germline J gene. This sample includes further DNA sequences coding for the same CDR3. The genes are TRBV26 and TRBJ2-7, with 12 bases fitting TRBD2. Trimming cost V 4 bases and J 4 bases; bases outside gene matches: 2. The CDR3 has 14 residues. CDR1 is KGHPV, CDR2 FQNQEV, per germline (reference sequence). Here the CDR3 reads CASSPDWGGYEQYF. CDR3 DNA (partial): TGTGCCAGCAGTCCGGACTGGGGGGGATATGAACAGTAC.

With respect to this clone: Genes here carry mouse names. The sequence runs out 1 residue before the end of the CDR3; the remainder is reconstructed from the germline J gene. The rearrangement links TRBV26 to TRBJ2-4; D is undetermined. V lost 0 bases and J 0 bases, leaving 4 bases between the germline ends. This CDR3 is 14 amino acids long. The germline CDR1 and CDR2 sequences are KGHPV and FQNQEV (reference sequence). CDR3 sequence: CASSLSTSQNTLYF. Incomplete CDR3 DNA: TGTGCCAGCAGTCTGTCCACTAGTCAAAACACCTTGTAC.